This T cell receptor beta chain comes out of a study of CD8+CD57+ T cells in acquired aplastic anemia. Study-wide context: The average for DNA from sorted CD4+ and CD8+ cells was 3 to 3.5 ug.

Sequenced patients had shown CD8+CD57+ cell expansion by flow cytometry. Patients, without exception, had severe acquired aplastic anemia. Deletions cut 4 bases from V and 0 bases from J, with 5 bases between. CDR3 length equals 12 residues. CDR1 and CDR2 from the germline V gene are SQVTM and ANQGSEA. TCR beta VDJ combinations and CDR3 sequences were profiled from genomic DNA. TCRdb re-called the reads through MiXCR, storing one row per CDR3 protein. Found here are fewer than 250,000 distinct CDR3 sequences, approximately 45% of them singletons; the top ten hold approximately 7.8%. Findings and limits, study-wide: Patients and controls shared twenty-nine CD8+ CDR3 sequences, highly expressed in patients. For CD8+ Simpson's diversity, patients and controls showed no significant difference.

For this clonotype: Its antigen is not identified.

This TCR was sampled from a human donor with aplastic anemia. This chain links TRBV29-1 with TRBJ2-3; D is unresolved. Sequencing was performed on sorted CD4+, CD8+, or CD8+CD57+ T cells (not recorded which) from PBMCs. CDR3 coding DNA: TGCAGCGTTGCGACTAGCACAGATACGCAGTATTTT. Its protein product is CSVATSTDTQYF.